This T cell receptor beta chain was sequenced in a study of identical twins (dated by TCRdb to between 2015 and 2016). Background for the entire study: To test whether fetal clonotypes persist, this study deep-sequenced TCR alpha and beta repertoires from monozygotic twins, from unrelated adults of various ages, and from cord blood. To rule out contamination, the twin experiments were replicated at different times with different library preparation protocols. Results and caveats for the whole study, not just this receptor: Fewer insertions were carried by abundant cord blood beta clonotypes; a weaker similar trend was observed in young adult naive repertoires, while no such trend was observed in memory repertoires. Zero-insertion analyses could be partly confounded by invariant T cells such as MAIT and iNKT, though diverse VJ usage argued against such confounding for most clonotypes. Compared with coincidental sharing between unrelated individuals, out-of-frame TCR alpha sequences shared between twins showed an excess of sequences with low generation probability. Recombination models systematically underestimated out-of-frame TCR alpha sharing in monozygotic twins but agreed with sharing between unrelated individuals. A weaker excess of twin sharing was found in beta out-of-frame sequences because the signal-to-noise ratio was lowered by fewer shared sequences. Because the same donors could not be followed over many years, the conclusions depended on cross-sectional statistical analysis.

Clipping removes 2 bases from V and 5 bases from J, with 4 as the unmatched junction base count. The germline V gene encodes CDR1 MDHEN and CDR2 SYDVKM. Reading from cysteine to phenylalanine, the CDR3 counts 14 amino acids. Kept here is only the CDR3 DNA, which spans 42 bases and is read in frame from base 1. Every donor was a healthy Caucasian. Three pairs of female monozygotic twins, all aged about 18 to 30 years, were included in the twin cohort. Positive isolation kits from Invitrogen were used to isolate CD4+ and CD8+ T cell populations. This clonotype was seen a handful of times. Its antigen is currently not known. There are no base qualities to consult, and no much larger clone falls within one base. Library generation was performed with 5' RACE. Sequencing was performed on an Illumina HiSeq 2000. Template switching added a universal primer binding site, and the final cDNA carried a unique molecular identifier that allowed TCR cDNA molecules to be counted accurately. Specific primers in the conserved constant-segment region were used to synthesize first-strand cDNA for TCR alpha and beta chains. To control for contamination, each cDNA library was double barcoded with a SMART-Mk sample barcode plus Illumina barcodes. TruSeq adapter sequences along with Illumina sample barcodes were introduced in two successive PCR steps. The Illumina HiSeq platform was used with custom primers to sequence TCR alpha and beta cDNA libraries. On the authors' methods: MiGEC was used to process raw reads and extract unique molecular identifiers, and MiXCR was used to find CDR3 positions. For each individual, recombination models were inferred using an EM algorithm with the repgenHMM and IGoR tools. Shared clonotype analysis was performed with the tcR package in R, normalizing sharing by the product of cloneset sizes. Out-of-frame nonproductive sequences were analyzed to study raw recombination free of thymic and clonal selection effects. TCRdb handled the public reads itself, with Q25 trimming in fastp and clone calling in MiXCR, and kept productive beta chains. Each CDR3 protein appears once, grouped with its most common genes and DNA. In this record, the V and J calls reflect TCRdb's handling and not the investigators' own analysis. The sample profile shows approximately 500,000 distinct CDR3 sequences; 15% of them were found once. The ten biggest clones cover more than 0.4% of the sample.

The sample was also reused in another study, on yellow fever vaccine responses in identical twins. From that second study: According to the authors, the vaccine-induced T cell response in identical twins seemed to be partly convergent and partly specific to each individual. In identical twins, the study followed T cell clones that responded to the vaccine with precision.

The V and J genes are TRBV28 and TRBJ2-5, with 8 middle bases fitting TRBD2. The material sequenced was CD4+ T cells sorted from blood. This sequence originates from a young woman in good health. The CDR3 in this case is CASSLIGGAETQYF. The bases are TGTGCCAGCAGTTTAATCGGGGGGGCGGAGACCCAGTACTTC.